The 24 T cell receptor beta chains given below trace back to one sample, sequenced in a study of early T cells in non-severe SARS-CoV-2 infection. TCRdb independently ran MiXCR on the 5' RACE reads; one entry per CDR3 protein. The table shows about 46,000 distinct CDR3 sequences, with 5.4% occurring only once. The specimen was whole blood, collected at baseline. All receptors come from an adult who was a healthcare worker with PCR-confirmed SARS-CoV-2 infection or an uninfected control (not recorded which).

The table lists this clonotype with many counts. This chain connects TRBV7-9 to TRBJ2-3, with D hard to call. Germline V gives CDR1 SEHNR, CDR2 FQNEAQ (reference sequence). The CDR3 sequence is 11 residues long. Trimming removed 7 bases from V and 5 bases from J, with 7 bases in between. The CDR3 loop reads CASNPRDTQYF. The DNA for the CDR3 is TGTGCCAGCAACCCGAGAGATACGCAGTATTTT.

This clonotype came up many times. V and J are TRBV20-1 and TRBJ1-1; 7 bases fit TRBD1. CDR1 DFQATT and CDR2 SNEGSKA come from the germline V gene (reference sequence). Germline trimming cut 2 bases from V and 0 bases from J; bases unmatched to any gene: 9. This CDR3 region has 16 residues. CDR3 coding DNA: TGCAGTGCTAGACGCCAGGGGGGAGGGATGAACACTGAAGCTTTCTTT. Residues: CSARRQGGGMNTEAFF.

This clonotype has only a few counts. The gene calls are TRBV13 and TRBJ2-2, with 12 bases that match TRBD2. The trim removed 5 bases at V and 6 bases at J, leaving 1 base unmatched. Germline lookup yields CDR1 PRHDT and CDR2 FYEKMQ (reference sequence). The CDR3 covers 14 residues. CDR3 region: CASSPSGRAGELFF. For the CDR3, the DNA is TGTGCCAGCAGCCCTAGCGGGAGGGCCGGGGAGCTGTTTTTT.

This clonotype was detected many times. V gene TRBV12-5 combines with J gene TRBJ1-5, with TRBD1 matching over 8 bases. The CDR3 covers 16 residues. V shed 4 bases, J shed 3 bases, and the junction held 8 bases outside the gene matches. Germline CDR1 reads LGHNT; CDR2 reads FRNRAP. CDR3 region: CASGSSLQGVNQPQHF. In DNA, the CDR3 is TGTGCTAGTGGTTCGTCCTTACAGGGGGTCAATCAGCCCCAGCATTTT.

This clonotype has a count of ten or more. This chain joins TRBV20-1 and TRBJ2-7; 12 nucleotides align to TRBD1. Trimming removed 6 bases from V and 7 bases from J; junction bases left unmatched: 10. Germline CDR1 and CDR2: DFQATT and SNEGSKA (reference sequence). The CDR3 totals 14 residues. The CDR3 loop reads CSARPGQGAKEQYF. The CDR3 DNA sequence: TGCAGTGCGAGACCGGGACAGGGGGCAAAGGAGCAGTACTTC.

This clonotype was seen many times. The chain combines TRBV28 with TRBJ2-7; D gene uncertain. Germline CDR1 MDHEN, CDR2 SYDVKM. Trimming cost V 7 bases and J 0 bases, with 13 bases left between them. The CDR3 spans 14 residues. Here the CDR3 DNA reads TGTGCCAGCACCTCCCCCGGTAGCTCCTACGAGCAGTACTTC. Protein sequence: CASTSPGSSYEQYF.

This clonotype was counted at least ten times. J is TRBJ2-3 and V is TRBV20-1; 7 bases agree with TRBD2. The CDR3 covers 13 residues. J was trimmed by 7 bases and V by 3 bases; bases with no gene match: 7. CDR1 and CDR2 (germline): DFQATT, SNEGSKA (reference sequence). This CDR3 is CSARWLAENTQYF. The CDR3 DNA sequence: TGCAGTGCTAGGTGGCTAGCGGAGAATACGCAGTATTTT.

This clonotype was picked up many times. V is TRBV10-3 and J is TRBJ2-1; D is ambiguous. Germline V gene lookup returns CDR1 ENHRY and CDR2 SYGVKD. The CDR3 runs 16 residues. The ends were cut back, 0 bases at V and 5 bases at J, with 14 bases in the middle. The CDR3 DNA reads TGTGCCATCAGTGAGTCGAGTTGGAACGACGACAATGAGCAGTTCTTC. Amino acids: CAISESSWNDDNEQFF.

This clonotype was seen ten or more times. The chain recombines TRBV2 with TRBJ2-1; D ambiguous. The V end was cut by 6 bases, the J end by 15 bases, with 12 bases between. Germline V CDR1 and CDR2: SNHLY, FYNNEI. The CDR3 has 10 amino acids. The CDR3 reads CASRVTTPFF. As DNA, the CDR3 is TGTGCCAGCAGGGTCACAACCCCGTTCTTC.

This clonotype appeared many times. The V call is TRBV27, the J call TRBJ2-3; 7 nucleotides agree with TRBD1. Per the germline V gene, CDR1 is MNHEY and CDR2 is SMNVEV (reference sequence). Trimming took 5 bases from V and 4 from J; bases not matched to a gene: 3. CDR3 length: 13 residues. In DNA, the CDR3 is TGTGCCAGCAGTCGACAGGGTTCAGATACGCAGTATTTT. Its translation: CASSRQGSDTQYF.

In this sample, this clonotype turned up many times. The gene calls are TRBV20-1 and TRBJ2-7; no clear D. CDR1 is DFQATT and CDR2 is SNEGSKA in the germline V gene (reference sequence). V lost 6 bases, J lost 0 bases, and 15 bases lay in between. The CDR3 consists of 14 residues. The CDR3 nucleotides read TGCAGTGCGCAACGCCCCCTTTTCTCCTACGAGCAGTACTTC. It specifies CSAQRPLFSYEQYF.

This clonotype has a count of ten or more. The gene calls are TRBV28 and TRBJ2-1; TRBD1 might be the D (5 bases). The length of the CDR3 is 15 residues. From germline, CDR1 is MDHEN and CDR2 SYDVKM. The V end lost 2 bases, the J end lost 2 bases, and 10 bases lay between the germline ends. The CDR3 DNA follows: TGTGCCAGCAGTTTAACCCTGGACACCTACAATGAGCAGTTCTTC. Translated: CASSLTLDTYNEQFF. Supplemented by reference TRBV28 and TRBJ2-1, the full variable domain reads DVKVTQSSRYLVKRTGEKVFLECVQDMDHENMFWYRQDPGLGLRLIYFSYDVKMKEKGDIPEGYSVSREKKERFSLILESASTNQTSMYLCASSLTLDTYNEQFFGPGTRLTVL.

This clonotype was seen at least ten times. The gene calls are TRBV18 and TRBJ1-2, with 9 bases lining up with TRBD1. The CDR3 covers 13 residues. Trimming cost V 3 bases and J 6 bases; bases outside gene matches: 2. Germline V gene data show CDR1 as KGHSH and CDR2 as LQKENI. CDR3 residues: CASSPDRGNGYTF. The CDR3 bases are TGTGCCAGCTCACCGGACAGGGGAAATGGCTACACCTTC.

The J gene is TRBJ2-1, the V gene TRBV3-1; TRBD1 aligns across 10 bases. The CDR3 extends over 16 amino acids. V lost 3 bases to trimming and J lost 3 bases; unmatched junction nucleotides: 5. CDR1 is LGHDT, CDR2 YNNKEL, per germline (reference sequence). The CDR3, as DNA: TGTGCCAGCAGCCAGAGACAGGGGGCTTTCTACAATGAGCAGTTCTTC. Translating gives CASSQRQGAFYNEQFF.

The table lists this clonotype with many counts. This chain links TRBV6-5 with TRBJ2-7; TRBD1 matches at 8 bases. The germline V gene has CDR1 MNHEY and CDR2 SVGAGI. This CDR3 is 15 amino acids long. V gave up 9 bases and J gave up 2 bases; unmatched junction bases: 12. The CDR3: CASQRAGGFAYEQYF. DNA of the CDR3: TGTGCCAGTCAACGGGCAGGGGGCTTCGCCTACGAGCAGTACTTC.

The rearrangement links TRBV9 to TRBJ2-2; weak D call: TRBD1 (5 bases). V lost 0 bases and J 1 base, leaving 13 bases between the germline ends. The CDR3 spans 17 residues. Germline V gives CDR1 SGDLS, CDR2 YYNGEE. CDR3 coding DNA: TGTGCCAGCAGCGTAGATCCCCCTAGGGGGAACACCGGGGAGCTGTTTTTT. Translation gives CASSVDPPRGNTGELFF.

The chain uses TRBV4-2 and TRBJ2-7; 11 bases agree with TRBD1. The V segment lost 3 bases and the J segment 5 bases; nucleotides outside the gene matches: 9. This CDR3 has 16 amino acids. Per the germline V gene, CDR1 is LGHNA and CDR2 is YNFKEQ. CDR3 bases: TGTGCCAGCAGCCAGGTTTGGACAGGGGGCTTCCACGAGCAGTACTTC. Translated: CASSQVWTGGFHEQYF.

This clonotype was observed at least ten times. The gene calls are TRBV11-2 and TRBJ2-7; D is undetermined. Germline lookup yields CDR1 SGHAT and CDR2 FQNNGV. The CDR3 sequence is 11 residues long. Trimming stripped 2 bases from V and 3 bases from J, with 2 bases between. CDR3 sequence reads: CASSLYYEQYF. The CDR3 DNA reads TGTGCCAGCAGCTTATACTACGAGCAGTACTTC.

This clonotype was picked up many times. CDR3 sequence: CASSRGRSTDTQYF. The CDR3 coding sequence is TGTGCCAGCAGCCGAGGACGGAGCACAGATACGCAGTATTTT. The chain employs TRBV6-5 and TRBJ2-3, with D uncertain. This CDR3 is built from 14 residues. Germline CDR1 reads MNHEY; CDR2 reads SVGAGI. V shed 6 bases and J shed 0 bases, with 10 bases lying between them.

This clonotype was counted ten times or more. This sequence joins TRBV25-1 and TRBJ2-6; D might be TRBD1 (6 bases). The length of the CDR3 is 18 residues. Germline V lookup: CDR1 MGHDK, CDR2 SYGVNS. V dropped 1 base and J dropped 0 bases, with 13 bases sitting between them. The CDR3 sequence is CASSEWATGRSGANVLTF. In DNA form, the CDR3 reads TGTGCCAGCAGTGAATGGGCGACAGGACGCTCTGGGGCCAACGTCCTGACTTTC.

This clonotype occurred many times. J is TRBJ2-3 and V is TRBV3-1; the match to TRBD2 covers 10 bases. The ends lost 4 bases at V and 3 bases at J; junction bases unmatched: 4. This CDR3 region has 15 residues. Germline values: CDR1 LGHDT, CDR2 YNNKEL (reference sequence). CDR3 DNA: TGTGCCAGCAGCCCGACTAGCGGGTCGACAGATACGCAGTATTTT. It codes for CASSPTSGSTDTQYF.

This clonotype was found many times. The V call is TRBV6-1, the J call TRBJ2-1; 8 nucleotides agree with TRBD2. CDR1 and CDR2 (germline): MNHNS, SASEGT. The CDR3 has 16 amino acids. J gave up 0 bases and V 0 bases, and 1 base lay outside the gene matches. CDR3 amino acids: CASSEASGSSYNEQFF. The CDR3 DNA follows: TGTGCCAGCAGTGAAGCGAGCGGGAGCTCCTACAATGAGCAGTTCTTC.

Concerning this clonotype itself: A read error may be the cause here, since a much bigger clone is one base away. The V and J genes are TRBV7-8 and TRBJ1-4; possible D gene TRBD1, 6 bases. Germline V CDR1 and CDR2: SGHVS, FQNEAQ. V lost 8 bases, J lost 9 bases, and 16 bases lay in between. The CDR3 runs to 13 residues. The CDR3 spells CASSRGDAKKLFF. DNA for the CDR3: TGTGCCAGCTCCAGGGGTGACGCTAAAAAACTGTTTTTT.

This clonotype was detected many times. This chain uses TRBV11-1 with TRBJ2-1; 9 bases align to TRBD2. There are 15 residues in the CDR3. Trimming cost V 10 bases and J 3 bases; bases outside gene matches: 10. Germline-derived CDR1 and CDR2 are SGHAT and FQDESV (reference sequence). The CDR3 reads CATGGSGRSYNEQFF. DNA for the CDR3: TGTGCCACTGGAGGTAGCGGGAGAAGCTACAATGAGCAGTTCTTC.